The 28 T cell receptor beta chains listed next were all sequenced from one sample in a study of CD8 T cells in Susac syndrome. Random hexamers served to reverse transcribe roughly 0.45 to 1 ug RNA. Via MiXCR, TCRdb re-called the immunoSEQ multiplex PCR reads, giving one row per CDR3 protein. The sample carries 250,000 to 350,000 distinct CDR3 sequences, around 90% recorded once. The sample comprised CD4+ T cells from PBMCs. Receptor source: a human donor with multiple sclerosis.

This chain connects TRBV18 to TRBJ2-3; D unclear. The V end lost 1 base, the J end lost 0 bases, and 11 bases lay between the germline ends. The germline V gene has CDR1 KGHSH and CDR2 LQKENI. The CDR3 is 16 residues long. CDR3 protein: CASSPRDRVSTDTQYF. The CDR3 nucleotides read TGTGCCAGCTCACCACGAGACCGAGTTAGCACAGATACGCAGTATTTT.

The chain links TRBV7-8 to TRBJ2-5, with 9 bases that match TRBD2. Germline CDR1 SGHVS, CDR2 FQNEAQ. This CDR3 region has 15 residues. V dropped 3 bases and J dropped 6; count of bases not matched to a gene: 8. The CDR3 bases are TGTGCCAGCAGCTTGATAGCGGGGGCGGTTCAGACCCAGTACTTC. Its protein product is CASSLIAGAVQTQYF.

A single count supports this clonotype. The chain couples TRBV11-2 to TRBJ2-7; the D gene is possibly TRBD2 (6 bases). V dropped 8 bases and J dropped 2 bases, with 13 bases sitting between them. From germline, CDR1 is SGHAT and CDR2 FQNNGV. The CDR3 covers 13 residues. This CDR3 is CASGRDFAYEQYF. The CDR3 bases are TGTGCCAGCGGCCGGGACTTCGCCTACGAGCAGTACTTC.

The chain is built from TRBV20-1 and TRBJ1-5; 7 bases line up with TRBD1. Germline assignment: CDR1 DFQATT and CDR2 SNEGSKA (reference sequence). J lost 3 bases, V lost 6 bases, and 11 bases had no gene match. There are 15 residues in the CDR3. CDR3 sequence reads: CSALTGTANNQPQHF. The CDR3 DNA reads TGCAGTGCCCTTACCGGGACAGCTAACAATCAGCCCCAGCATTTT.

This chain joins TRBV3-1 and TRBJ2-2; the D is unclear. The CDR3 is made up of 15 amino acids. Germline V gene sequence: CDR1 LGHDT, CDR2 YNNKEL (reference sequence). V shed 4 bases and J shed 4 bases, with 13 bases lying between them. CDR3: CASSRLLGRTGELFF. The CDR3 DNA reads TGTGCCAGCAGCCGCCTATTGGGTCGCACCGGGGAGCTGTTTTTT.

The chain uses TRBV2 and TRBJ1-2; D not resolved. Looked up from germline, CDR1 is SNHLY and CDR2 is FYNNEI. Trimming cost V 3 bases and J 1 base, with 6 bases left between them. This CDR3 spans 13 amino acids. The CDR3: CASSEGNNYGYTF. For the CDR3, the DNA is TGTGCCAGCAGTGAGGGCAATAACTATGGCTACACCTTC.

The genes are TRBV4-2 and TRBJ1-2; weak D call: TRBD1 (6 bases). V was clipped by 0 bases and J by 5 bases, with 13 bases between them. The CDR3 loop spans 15 amino acids. The germline CDR1 and CDR2 sequences are LGHNA and YNFKEQ. The CDR3 DNA follows: TGTGCCAGCAGCCAAGATCTAAGGACAGAGTATGGCTACACCTTC. Protein product: CASSQDLRTEYGYTF.

The V and J genes are TRBV5-8 and TRBJ1-1; possibly TRBD1 for D (6 bases). Trimming stripped 5 bases from V and 4 bases from J, with 12 bases between. This CDR3 comprises 13 residues. Germline values: CDR1 SGHTS, CDR2 YDEGEE. In nucleotides, the CDR3 is TGTGCCAGCAGTCTCACAGGGCTCACTGAAGCTTTCTTT. Translated: CASSLTGLTEAFF.

The V gene is TRBV4-1, the J gene TRBJ2-1, with 10 bases aligning to TRBD2. The V and J ends lost 3 bases and 9 bases, in that order; junction bases with no gene match: 8. This CDR3 comprises 15 residues. CDR1 and CDR2 (germline): MGHRA, YSYEKL. The DNA of the CDR3 is TGCGCCAGCAGCCAGTTAAGCGGGAGGGCGATTGAGCAGTTCTTC. Protein: CASSQLSGRAIEQFF.

The chain uses TRBV6-6 and TRBJ2-3, with TRBD1 matching over 8 bases. Germline V gene lookup returns CDR1 MNHNY and CDR2 SVGAGI (reference sequence). The CDR3 is 15 residues long. Trimming cost V 6 bases and J 4 bases; bases outside gene matches: 9. The CDR3 DNA sequence: TGTGCCAGCAGCCACGGACAGGGTGGGGCAGATACGCAGTATTTT. As protein: CASSHGQGGADTQYF.

The gene calls are TRBV7-2 and TRBJ2-1, with TRBD2 matching 9 bases. The CDR3 has 15 amino acids. V gave up 5 bases and J gave up 14 bases; unmatched junction bases: 16. Per the germline V gene, CDR1 is SGHTA and CDR2 is FQGNSA. The CDR3 loop reads CASSRLGEVAGVKFF. CDR3 DNA: TGTGCCAGCAGCCGACTCGGGGAGGTAGCGGGAGTGAAGTTCTTC.

The CDR3 DNA sequence: TGTGCCAGCATTAGGACTAGCGGGGGCTCCGGGGAGCTGTTTTTT. It encodes CASIRTSGGSGELFF. The J gene is TRBJ2-2, the V gene TRBV2; 13 bases are a match to TRBD2. Germline values: CDR1 SNHLY, CDR2 FYNNEI. The ends lost 7 bases at V and 6 bases at J; junction bases unmatched: 5. There are 15 residues in the CDR3.

The rearrangement links TRBV3-1 to TRBJ1-4, with unresolved D. V shed 1 base and J shed 2 bases, with 5 bases lying between them. CDR1 is LGHDT and CDR2 is YNNKEL in the germline V gene (reference sequence). CDR3 size: 14 residues. Written as DNA, the CDR3 is TGTGCCAGCAGCCAAGGGGGTACTAATGAAAAACTGTTTTTT. It specifies CASSQGGTNEKLFF.

This clonotype was seen more than once but under ten times. V and J are TRBV30 and TRBJ2-1; tentatively, D is TRBD1 or TRBD2 (5 bases each). The germline CDR1 and CDR2 sequences are GTSNPN and SVGIG (reference sequence). Trimming pared 3 bases from V and 11 bases from J, leaving 17 bases between. The CDR3 extends over 13 amino acids. The DNA for the CDR3 is TGTGCCTGGAGCCCGGGGCTTCCCGGTAAGCAGTTCTTC. It translates to CAWSPGLPGKQFF. The entire variable domain, with the rest obtained from reference TRBV30 and TRBJ2-1, is as follows: SQTIHQWPATLVQPVGSPLSLECTVEGTSNPNLYWYRQAAGRGLQLLFYSVGIGQISSEVPQNLSASRPQDRQFILSSKKLLLSDSGFYLCAWSPGLPGKQFFGPGTRLTVL.

The chain has TRBV7-9 and TRBJ2-3, with 8 positions matching TRBD1. Trimming took 4 bases from V and 2 from J; bases not matched to a gene: 2. The CDR3 length is 14 residues. The germline V gene encodes CDR1 SEHNR and CDR2 FQNEAQ (reference sequence). The CDR3 reads CASSYRGFTDTQYF. The CDR3 DNA reads as TGTGCCAGCAGCTACAGGGGGTTCACAGATACGCAGTATTTT.

The chain is built from TRBV5-1 and TRBJ2-5; 10 nucleotides agree with TRBD1. The trim removed 3 bases at V and 2 bases at J, leaving 4 bases unmatched. Germline assignment: CDR1 SGHRS and CDR2 YFSETQ. The length of the CDR3 is 15 residues. The CDR3 sequence is CASSSGTGEQETQYF. CDR3 nucleotides: TGCGCCAGCAGCTCCGGGACAGGGGAACAAGAGACCCAGTACTTC.

The chain uses TRBV30 and TRBJ2-2, with 7 nucleotides matching TRBD2. Germline V lookup: CDR1 GTSNPN, CDR2 SVGIG (reference sequence). The CDR3 extends over 15 amino acids. J lost 4 bases, V lost 4 bases, and 9 bases had no gene match. The CDR3 reads CAWNSGDRVTGELFF. Here the CDR3 DNA reads TGTGCCTGGAACAGCGGGGATCGCGTCACCGGGGAGCTGTTTTTT. The whole variable domain, filled in from reference TRBV30 and TRBJ2-2, reads SQTIHQWPATLVQPVGSPLSLECTVEGTSNPNLYWYRQAAGRGLQLLFYSVGIGQISSEVPQNLSASRPQDRQFILSSKKLLLSDSGFYLCAWNSGDRVTGELFFGEGSRLTVL.

The chain has TRBV24-1 and TRBJ2-3; 9 bases agree with TRBD2. The CDR3 has 16 amino acids. Germline trimming cut 3 bases from V and 1 base from J; bases unmatched to any gene: 4. CDR1 and CDR2 (germline): KGHDR, SFDVKD. CDR3: CATSDPASGGTDTQYF. Written as DNA, the CDR3 is TGTGCCACCAGTGATCCTGCTAGCGGGGGCACAGATACGCAGTATTTT.

The rearrangement joins TRBV29-1 to TRBJ2-7; D is uncertain. Trimming stripped 7 bases from V and 3 bases from J, with 16 bases between. Germline V lookup: CDR1 SQVTM, CDR2 ANQGSEA. CDR3 length equals 13 residues. CDR3 in amino acids: CSGTAAVLYEQYF. CDR3 nucleotide sequence: TGCAGCGGCACGGCGGCCGTGCTCTACGAGCAGTACTTC.

This clonotype came up a few times. The rearrangement links TRBV30 to TRBJ1-3, with D unresolved. Deletions cut 2 bases from V and 3 bases from J, with 8 bases between. Per germline, CDR1 GTSNPN and CDR2 SVGIG (reference sequence). CDR3 length equals 13 residues. The CDR3 nucleotides are TGTGCCTGGAGTACACAGTTTGGAAACACCATATATTTT. Protein: CAWSTQFGNTIYF.

This chain joins TRBV12-3 or TRBV12-4 and TRBJ2-1, with D possibly matching TRBD2 (6 bases). There are 15 residues in the CDR3. V was clipped by 5 bases and J by 10 bases, with 21 bases between them. CDR3 DNA: TGTGCCAGCAGTAGATTCTCGGGAGCGGAAGCAGAGCAGTTCTTC. Encoded protein: CASSRFSGAEAEQFF.

The chain employs TRBV30 and TRBJ2-2, with D tentatively TRBD2 (7 bases). This CDR3 has 15 amino acids. The V end was cut by 3 bases, the J end by 5 bases, with 16 bases between. Per the germline V gene, CDR1 is GTSNPN and CDR2 is SVGIG (reference sequence). The CDR3 sequence: CAWRKGGQGTGELFF. CDR3 coding DNA: TGTGCCTGGAGGAAGGGGGGGCAGGGGACCGGGGAGCTGTTTTTT.

CDR3 nucleotide sequence: TGTGCCAGCAGCCAAGAGGGGCAGGGGGCACGGAACACCATATATTTT. Its protein is CASSQEGQGARNTIYF. The chain uses TRBV14 and TRBJ1-3, with 8 positions matching TRBD1. Looked up from germline, CDR1 is SGHDN and CDR2 is FVKESK. J gave up 7 bases and V 0 bases, and 8 bases lay outside the gene matches. The CDR3 is 16 amino acids.

This clonotype was picked up a small number of times. V usage is TRBV11-2 and J usage is TRBJ1-1, with D uncertain. The CDR3 is 13 amino acids. The V gene lost 7 bases and the J gene lost 8 bases, with 17 bases spanning the gap. Germline assignment: CDR1 SGHAT and CDR2 FQNNGV. CDR3 protein: CASNSLMADEAFF. For the CDR3, the DNA is TGTGCCAGCAACTCGCTGATGGCGGACGAAGCTTTCTTT.

The V and J genes are TRBV2 and TRBJ2-2; D may be TRBD1 (6 bases). The CDR3 length is 13 residues. V was cut by 7 bases and J by 5 bases, with 11 bases left in between. CDR1 SNHLY and CDR2 FYNNEI come from the germline V gene. CDR3 residues: CASKEGETGELFF. CDR3 bases: TGTGCCAGCAAAGAGGGGGAGACCGGGGAGCTGTTTTTT.

The rearrangement uses TRBV4-2 and TRBJ1-2; D unclear. Germline V lookup: CDR1 LGHNA, CDR2 YNFKEQ. Trimming removed 1 base from V and 0 bases from J, with 15 bases in between. CDR3 length: 17 amino acids. The chain's CDR3 is CASSQGQPPVANYGYTF. CDR3 nucleotides: TGTGCCAGCAGCCAAGGACAACCACCTGTAGCTAACTATGGCTACACCTTC.

The chain uses TRBV15 and TRBJ2-4; 9 nucleotides match TRBD1. V shed 0 bases and J 6 bases; nucleotides not matched to a gene: 3. Germline V gene lookup returns CDR1 LNHNV and CDR2 YYDKDF (reference sequence). The CDR3 runs to 15 residues. The CDR3 is CATSREGTGLNIQYF. Written as DNA, the CDR3 is TGTGCCACCAGCAGAGAAGGGACAGGGTTAAACATTCAGTACTTC. Combining the CDR3 with reference TRBV15 and TRBJ2-4 gives the whole variable domain DAMVIQNPRYQVTQFGKPVTLSCSQTLNHNVMYWYQQKSSQAPKLLFHYYDKDFNNEADTPDNFQSRRPNTSFCFLDIRSPGLGDTAMYLCATSREGTGLNIQYFGAGTRLSVL.

The rearrangement links TRBV7-9 to TRBJ1-1; D not certain. Germline values: CDR1 SEHNR, CDR2 FQNEAQ (reference sequence). Trimming removed 7 bases at V and 0 bases at J, with 15 bases between. This CDR3 is 15 amino acids long. Written as DNA, the CDR3 is TGTGCCAGCAACTACCGAAGGGCGGTGAACACTGAAGCTTTCTTT. This translates into CASNYRRAVNTEAFF.